This T cell receptor (beta chain) comes out of a study of coeliac disease. Study-level background: Disease groups: newly diagnosed active, refractory type I, gluten-free-diet controlled. Points from the study as a whole: Lower clonality than controls marked TRB and TRG repertoires from active celiac intraepithelial and lamina propria samples.

The germline CDR1 and CDR2 sequences are MNHEY and SVGAGI. CDR3 length: 13 amino acids. Trimming took 7 bases from V and 3 from J, leaving 12 bases between them. The data were produced by immunoSEQ multiplex PCR, yet TCRdb's version contains in-frame clones alone and is incomplete. Of thousands of clones detected, 66% appear once; the ten largest clones hold approximately 14%. One frozen roughly 480,000-cell aliquot per fraction was sequenced. A remark on this clone: Antigen specificity is unknown.

This sequence originates from a woman aged 18-35 years with active celiac disease. The J gene is TRBJ1-1, the V gene TRBV6-5; possibly TRBD1 for D (5 bases). Sequenced sample: intraepithelial lymphocytes from the gut. The CDR3 DNA reads as TGTGCCAGCATGGGCGGGGACTACACTGAAGCTTTCTTT. Translating it yields CASMGGDYTEAFF.